The clone carrying this T cell receptor (beta chain) was seen at least ten times. With 5 bases removed from V and 0 bases from J, the gap between germline ends came to 4 bases. Germline CDR1 SQVTM, CDR2 ANQGSEA. The CDR3 length is 11 residues. This sample stems from a study of blood T cells in healthy people across ages. With a J-beta primer mix and a sample-barcoded 5' primer, a second PCR ran about 6 to 11 cycles. Via MiXCR, TCRdb re-called the 5' RACE reads, giving one row per CDR3 protein. The table records some 710,000 distinct CDR3 sequences, 22% of them present only once. The specimen was blood. This rearrangement joins TRBV29-1 to TRBJ1-1; D gene ambiguous. The sequence was obtained from a man between 65 and 85 years old in good health. Here the CDR3 DNA reads TGCAGCGTTAAGATGAACACTGAAGCTTTCTTT. Protein sequence: CSVKMNTEAFF.